This passage covers 21 T cell receptor beta chains from one sample sequenced in a study of cytomegalovirus exposure and HLA in healthy donors. With 60 Vbeta and 13 Jbeta primers, the PCR was carried out. Sequencing used immunoSEQ multiplex PCR; TCRdb keeps in-frame clones, though not all of them. Altogether roughly 200,000 clones are present, about four fifths being singletons, with the ten largest covering under 2%. The material sequenced was PBMCs. These receptors were obtained from a girl aged 5-17 years in good health and CMV-seropositive.

This clone has a handful of counts. This chain uses TRBV6-1 with TRBJ2-7; 8 bases are shared with TRBD2. The germline CDR1 and CDR2 sequences are MNHNS and SASEGT. The CDR3 has 15 residues. The ends lost 0 bases at V and 6 bases at J; junction bases unmatched: 7. CDR3 in amino acids: CASSEAIGGAGEQYF. The CDR3 DNA is TGTGCCAGCAGTGAAGCGATCGGGGGGGCGGGCGAGCAGTACTTC.

The V gene is TRBV7-9, the J gene TRBJ2-6; no definite D call. Germline V gene lookup returns CDR1 SEHNR and CDR2 FQNEAQ (reference sequence). The CDR3 is made up of 13 amino acids. Trimming stripped 5 bases from V and 4 bases from J, with 6 bases between. This CDR3 is CASSQSGANVLTF. CDR3 DNA sequence: TGTGCCAGCAGCCAGTCCGGGGCCAACGTCCTGACTTTC.

The V and J genes are TRBV29-1 and TRBJ2-1; D perhaps matches TRBD2 (5 bases). Deletions cut 4 bases from V and 7 bases from J, with 8 bases between. CDR1 is SQVTM, CDR2 ANQGSEA, per germline. CDR3 length: 11 residues. The CDR3 loop reads CSVAIANEQFF. In nucleotides, the CDR3 is TGCAGCGTTGCGATAGCGAATGAGCAGTTCTTC.

V is TRBV10-2 and J is TRBJ1-6; 7 bases fit TRBD1. Germline CDR1 is WSHSY and CDR2 is SAAADI. This CDR3 is built from 15 residues. The junction had 7 bases not matched to a gene; V was cut back by 6 bases and J by 5 bases. CDR3 in amino acids: CASSSGQVHNSPLHF. The CDR3 DNA reads TGCGCCAGCAGCAGTGGACAGGTCCATAATTCACCCCTCCACTTT.

The chain couples TRBV29-1 to TRBJ2-7; TRBD1 is a possible D gene (6 bases). The V end was cut by 3 bases, the J end by 0 bases, with 18 bases between. This CDR3 spans 16 amino acids. Germline V CDR1 and CDR2: SQVTM, ANQGSEA. The CDR3 loop is CSVELWVTGSSYEQYF. CDR3 DNA: TGCAGCGTTGAGTTGTGGGTGACAGGTTCCTCCTACGAGCAGTACTTC.

This clone was seen only once. The chain couples TRBV10-1 to TRBJ1-1; 8 bases fit TRBD1. The CDR3 loop spans 15 amino acids. Germline trimming cut 0 bases from V and 5 bases from J; bases unmatched to any gene: 5. CDR1 is WNHNN, CDR2 SYGVQD, per germline (reference sequence). As DNA, the CDR3 is TGCGCCAGCAGTGAGTCGCAGGGGGCGCAGACTGAAGCTTTCTTT. Translated, it gives CASSESQGAQTEAFF.

The chain links TRBV5-4 to TRBJ1-1; unclear D gene. Trimming pared 4 bases from V and 3 bases from J, leaving 7 bases between. This CDR3 is built from 12 residues. The germline gives CDR1 SGHNT, CDR2 YYREEE (reference sequence). As DNA, the CDR3 is TGTGCCAGCAGCACCCGGGACACTGAAGCTTTCTTT. It encodes CASSTRDTEAFF.

The rearrangement uses TRBV6-6 and TRBJ1-4; 8 nucleotides line up with TRBD1. There are 13 residues in the CDR3. The ends lost 5 bases at V and 8 bases at J; junction bases unmatched: 4. The germline V gene has CDR1 MNHNY and CDR2 SVGAGI (reference sequence). CDR3 in amino acids: CASSDWTGEKLFF. The CDR3 DNA sequence: TGTGCCAGCAGTGATTGGACAGGGGAAAAACTGTTTTTT.

The chain employs TRBV2 and TRBJ2-2; 9 positions agree with TRBD2. This CDR3 region has 13 residues. J lost 6 bases, V lost 7 bases, and 3 bases had no gene match. Germline-derived CDR1 and CDR2 are SNHLY and FYNNEI. CDR3 sequence: CASTSGGPGELFF. CDR3 coding DNA: TGTGCCAGCACCAGCGGGGGGCCCGGGGAGCTGTTTTTT. The full variable domain, in which reference TRBV2 and TRBJ2-2 provide the parts outside the CDR3, is EPEVTQTPSHQVTQMGQEVILRCVPISNHLYFYWYRQILGQKVEFLVSFYNNEISEKSEIFDDQFSVERPDGSNFTLKIRSTKLEDSAMYFCASTSGGPGELFFGEGSRLTVL.

V gene TRBV18 combines with J gene TRBJ2-1; tentative D call: TRBD2 (7 bases). V was trimmed by 0 bases and J by 6 bases, leaving 9 bases between them. Germline V lookup: CDR1 KGHSH, CDR2 LQKENI. This CDR3 has 14 amino acids. Written as DNA, the CDR3 is TGTGCCAGCTCACCACCAGGGGGGGCCAATGAGCAGTTCTTC. Translated, it gives CASSPPGGANEQFF.

The CDR3 protein is CASSLAGGRTNEKLFF. The CDR3 bases are TGTGCCAGCAGCCTAGCAGGGGGCAGGACTAATGAAAAACTGTTTTTT. V usage is TRBV5-4 and J usage is TRBJ1-4; 8 bases line up with TRBD1. Germline V CDR1 and CDR2: SGHNT, YYREEE (reference sequence). The trim removed 4 bases at V and 2 bases at J, leaving 7 bases unmatched. The CDR3 totals 16 residues.

This clone has a single count. J is TRBJ1-2 and V is TRBV21-1. TRBV21-1 is noted as a pseudogene. The CDR3 runs 15 residues. Here the CDR3 DNA reads TGTGCCAGCAGCAAAGTAATCCGCTCCGGGTATGGCTACACCTTC. This translates into CASSKVIRSGYGYTF.

V usage is TRBV5-6 and J usage is TRBJ2-3; tentative D call: TRBD2 (5 bases). This CDR3 contains 14 residues. Trimming removed 4 bases at V and 3 bases at J, with 12 bases between. Germline CDR1 is SGHDT and CDR2 is YYEEEE. The CDR3 DNA reads TGTGCCAGCAGCCCCGAACGACTAACAGATACGCAGTATTTT. It encodes CASSPERLTDTQYF. The entire variable domain, with the rest obtained from reference TRBV5-6 and TRBJ2-3, is as follows: DAGVTQSPTHLIKTRGQQVTLRCSPKSGHDTVSWYQQALGQGPQFIFQYYEEEERQRGNFPDRFSGHQFPNYSSELNVNALLLGDSALYLCASSPERLTDTQYFGPGTRLTVL.

The table lists this clone with a count of one. The CDR3 spells CASSLGQAGQPQHF. The CDR3 region has the DNA TGTGCCAGCAGCCTAGGACAGGCTGGGCAGCCCCAGCATTTT. This rearrangement joins TRBV7-8 to TRBJ1-5, with 7 bases that match TRBD1. With 5 bases clipped from V and 7 bases from J, the junction kept 8 bases outside the gene matches. Germline loops: CDR1 SGHVS, CDR2 FQNEAQ. The CDR3 contains 14 residues.

This clone showed up just a few times. The J gene is TRBJ2-3, the V gene TRBV10-2; 9 bases fit TRBD2. In germline, CDR1 is WSHSY, CDR2 SAAADI. The CDR3 runs to 17 residues. The J segment lost 1 base and the V segment lost 0 bases, leaving 5 bases of the junction unmatched. The CDR3 DNA follows: TGCGCCAGCAGTGAGTCGTGGGGGACTAGCCGCACAGATACGCAGTATTTT. Its translation is CASSESWGTSRTDTQYF.

This sequence joins TRBV9 and TRBJ1-3, with D possibly TRBD1 on 6 matching bases. The CDR3 runs to 15 residues. Between the trimmed V and J ends, which lost 3 bases and 0 bases, there was a span of 10 bases. The V gene's germline CDR1 is SGDLS and CDR2 YYNGEE. This CDR3 is CASSEQGSSGNTIYF. The CDR3 DNA reads TGTGCCAGCAGCGAACAGGGTAGCTCTGGAAACACCATATATTTT.

This sequence joins TRBV7-2 and TRBJ2-7; 7 bases align to TRBD2. Germline V gene lookup returns CDR1 SGHTA and CDR2 FQGNSA. J lost 4 bases, V lost 1 base, and 10 bases had no gene match. This CDR3 has 16 amino acids. The CDR3 spells CASSLGYRAGLYEQYF. CDR3 nucleotides: TGTGCCAGCAGCTTAGGTTATCGAGCGGGGCTGTACGAGCAGTACTTC.

This sequence joins TRBV27 and TRBJ2-5; 11 bases fit TRBD1. The germline CDR1 and CDR2 sequences are MNHEY and SMNVEV (reference sequence). The CDR3 consists of 18 residues. J lost 5 bases, V lost 3 bases, and 14 bases had no gene match. CDR3 in amino acids: CASSFGQGAVGFRETQYF. The CDR3 coding sequence is TGTGCCAGCAGTTTTGGACAGGGGGCAGTAGGGTTCCGGGAGACCCAGTACTTC.

V gene TRBV7-6 combines with J gene TRBJ2-7, with a possible D match to TRBD2 (5 bases). This CDR3 has 15 amino acids. V lost 4 bases and J lost 2, with 15 bases in between. Germline V CDR1 and CDR2: SGHVS, FNYEAQ. The CDR3 DNA sequence: TGTGCCAGCAGCTCTTCCGGGGATGGGCCCTACGAGCAGTACTTC. Amino acid sequence: CASSSSGDGPYEQYF.

The chain recombines TRBV7-6 with TRBJ2-2; D may be TRBD2 (6 bases). Per germline, CDR1 SGHVS and CDR2 FNYEAQ. The CDR3 extends over 15 amino acids. The germline V and J ends were trimmed by 4 bases and 6 bases, with 15 bases remaining between them. In nucleotides, the CDR3 is TGTGCCAGCAGCTACGCGGACTATCCATCCGGGGAGCTGTTTTTT. Its protein product is CASSYADYPSGELFF. The full variable domain, completed using reference TRBV7-6 and TRBJ2-2, is GAGVSQSPRYKVTKRGQDVALRCDPISGHVSLYWYRQALGQGPEFLTYFNYEAQQDKSGLPNDRFSAERPEGSISTLTIQRTEQRDSAMYRCASSYADYPSGELFFGEGSRLTVL.

V and J are TRBV10-3 and TRBJ2-7; 7 positions agree with TRBD1. This CDR3 is built from 15 residues. Germline values: CDR1 ENHRY, CDR2 SYGVKD. V was pared by 2 bases and J by 3 bases, with 7 bases of the junction left unmatched. As DNA, the CDR3 is TGTGCCATCAGTGAGATGGGACAGAGTATCTACGAGCAGTACTTC. This codes for CAISEMGQSIYEQYF.